Listed below are T cell receptor beta chains from one sample, sequenced in a study of shared clonotypes between healthy human individuals. Assay: immunoSEQ multiplex PCR; the TCRdb copy retains only in-frame clones and omits some. The sample carries more than 2 million clones, 90% to 95% recorded once. Sequencing was done on a sample of naive CD8+ T cells from PBMCs. Source of these receptors: a man aged 18 to 30 in good health. Some clones in this sample may be carry-over from other donors' samples. CDR3s include the opening cysteine and the closing phenylalanine or tryptophan. Fields, in order: J gene, V gene, CDR3 length, D gene, clone size, CDR3 DNA, CDR3 protein. D genes are given only for firm matches. The size field is filled for only some rows; it gives once, few, many or a size class.

J gene: TRBJ2-7; V gene: TRBV5-6; CDR3 length: 13; D gene: NA; clone size: NA; CDR3 DNA: TGTGCCAGCAGCTTCGGCAGAAATTACGAGCAGTACTTC; CDR3 protein: CASSFGRNYEQYF
J gene: TRBJ1-2; V gene: TRBV27; CDR3 length: 15; D gene: NA; clone size: NA; CDR3 DNA: TGTGCCAGCAGTGGAACCGGGACGGTTAACTATGGCTACACCTTC; CDR3 protein: CASSGTGTVNYGYTF
J gene: TRBJ2-7; V gene: TRBV27; CDR3 length: 14; D gene: TRBD1; clone size: NA; CDR3 DNA: TGTGCCAGCAGTTTACGTGGACAGGGACACGAGCAGTACTTC; CDR3 protein: CASSLRGQGHEQYF
J gene: TRBJ2-1; V gene: TRBV29-1; CDR3 length: 12; D gene: NA; clone size: NA; CDR3 DNA: TGCAGCGTGACGGACTATCCCAATGAGCAGTTCTTC; CDR3 protein: CSVTDYPNEQFF
J gene: TRBJ1-5; V gene: TRBV7-8; CDR3 length: 17; D gene: NA; clone size: NA; CDR3 DNA: TGTGCCAGCAGCTTAATCCCAGCGGCCATGAGCAATCAGCCCCAGCATTTT; CDR3 protein: CASSLIPAAMSNQPQHF
J gene: TRBJ1-1; V gene: TRBV29-1; CDR3 length: 10; D gene: NA; clone size: once; CDR3 DNA: TGCAGCGCCGTCCAATTTGAAGCTTTCTTT; CDR3 protein: CSAVQFEAFF
J gene: TRBJ1-4; V gene: TRBV4-1; CDR3 length: 16; D gene: NA; clone size: NA; CDR3 DNA: TGCGCCAGCAGCCAGGCCGGGGGGGTACCTAATGAAAAACTGTTTTTT; CDR3 protein: CASSQAGGVPNEKLFF
J gene: TRBJ2-7; V gene: TRBV7-6; CDR3 length: 13; D gene: NA; clone size: NA; CDR3 DNA: TGTGCCAGCAGCCCAGCATGGGGGTACGAGCAGTACTTC; CDR3 protein: CASSPAWGYEQYF
J gene: TRBJ1-5; V gene: TRBV27; CDR3 length: 14; D gene: TRBD1; clone size: NA; CDR3 DNA: TGTGCCAGCAGCCTCGGACAGGGGGTTCAGCCCCAGCATTTT; CDR3 protein: CASSLGQGVQPQHF
J gene: TRBJ2-1; V gene: TRBV6-1; CDR3 length: 14; D gene: NA; clone size: NA; CDR3 DNA: TGTGCCACTTCGGACAGGGAGGGGGACAATGAGCAGTTCTTC; CDR3 protein: CATSDREGDNEQFF
J gene: TRBJ2-3; V gene: TRBV27; CDR3 length: 14; D gene: NA; clone size: NA; CDR3 DNA: TGTGCCAGCAGTTTTAGAATCTTCACAGATACGCAGTATTTT; CDR3 protein: CASSFRIFTDTQYF
J gene: TRBJ2-1; V gene: TRBV13; CDR3 length: 14; D gene: TRBD2; clone size: NA; CDR3 DNA: TGTGCCAGCAGCTTAGGACTAGCGGAAAATGAGCAGTTCTTC; CDR3 protein: CASSLGLAENEQFF
J gene: TRBJ1-4; V gene: TRBV6-6; CDR3 length: 12; D gene: NA; clone size: NA; CDR3 DNA: TGTGCCAGCAGCCCAGGGGTTGAAAAACTGTTTTTT; CDR3 protein: CASSPGVEKLFF
J gene: TRBJ2-1; V gene: TRBV4-3; CDR3 length: 16; D gene: TRBD2; clone size: NA; CDR3 DNA: TGCGCCAGCAGCCAAGACAGTCCGGGACTAGCGGCCGAGCAGTTCTTC; CDR3 protein: CASSQDSPGLAAEQFF
J gene: TRBJ2-7; V gene: TRBV27; CDR3 length: 14; D gene: NA; clone size: NA; CDR3 DNA: TGTGCCAGCAGGTCGAAACTAGAGCCGTACGAGCAGTACTTC; CDR3 protein: CASRSKLEPYEQYF
J gene: TRBJ2-3; V gene: TRBV29-1; CDR3 length: 10; D gene: NA; clone size: NA; CDR3 DNA: TGCAGCCCGTACAGGGATACGCAGTATTTT; CDR3 protein: CSPYRDTQYF
J gene: TRBJ2-7; V gene: TRBV28; CDR3 length: 15; D gene: NA; clone size: NA; CDR3 DNA: TGTGCCAGCAGTTTATGGGACTCGGGTGAGGACGAGCAGTACTTC; CDR3 protein: CASSLWDSGEDEQYF
J gene: TRBJ2-7; V gene: TRBV4-2; CDR3 length: 15; D gene: TRBD1; clone size: NA; CDR3 DNA: TGTGCCAGCAGCGCGCCGGGACAGGGGGCGAGGGAGCAGTACTTC; CDR3 protein: CASSAPGQGAREQYF
J gene: TRBJ2-1; V gene: TRBV28; CDR3 length: 14; D gene: NA; clone size: NA; CDR3 DNA: TGTGCCAGCAGTTTGCTTAGCTCCTACAATGAGCAGTTCTTC; CDR3 protein: CASSLLSSYNEQFF
J gene: TRBJ2-3; V gene: TRBV27; CDR3 length: 18; D gene: NA; clone size: NA; CDR3 DNA: TGTGCCAGCAGTTTATTCTACCGGGCAGTACCTAGCACAGATACGCAGTATTTT; CDR3 protein: CASSLFYRAVPSTDTQYF
J gene: TRBJ2-3; V gene: TRBV5-4; CDR3 length: 17; D gene: TRBD2; clone size: NA; CDR3 DNA: TGTGCCAGCAGCTTGGAGAGCGGGAGGTCGCCGACAGATACGCAGTATTTT; CDR3 protein: CASSLESGRSPTDTQYF
J gene: TRBJ2-2; V gene: TRBV4-1; CDR3 length: 16; D gene: TRBD1; clone size: NA; CDR3 DNA: TGCGCCAGCAGCCAAGAGTTGACAGGGGCCCCCGGGGAGCTGTTTTTT; CDR3 protein: CASSQELTGAPGELFF